Sequencing of this TCR beta chain was carried out in a study of OX40 agonist ivuxolimab in advanced cancers. The CDR3 totals 11 residues. Germline V gene lookup returns CDR1 GTSNPN and CDR2 SVGIG (reference sequence). V dropped 1 base and J dropped 8 bases, with 8 bases sitting between them. Profiled with immunoSEQ multiplex PCR; TCRdb holds only in-frame clones, not every one. This repertoire shows tens of thousands of clones, roughly nine tenths found once; its top ten account for around 1.1%. V is TRBV30 and J is TRBJ1-1; D possibly corresponds to TRBD1 (6 bases). This clonotype was obtained from an adult with an advanced solid tumor such as melanoma, head and neck, liver or kidney cancer. The starting material was CD4+ or CD8+ T cells sorted from blood, obtained in a trial of the OX40 agonist ivuxolimab. DNA for the CDR3: TGTGCCTGGAGTGCGCAGGGGGAAGCTTTCTTT. Its protein is CAWSAQGEAFF.